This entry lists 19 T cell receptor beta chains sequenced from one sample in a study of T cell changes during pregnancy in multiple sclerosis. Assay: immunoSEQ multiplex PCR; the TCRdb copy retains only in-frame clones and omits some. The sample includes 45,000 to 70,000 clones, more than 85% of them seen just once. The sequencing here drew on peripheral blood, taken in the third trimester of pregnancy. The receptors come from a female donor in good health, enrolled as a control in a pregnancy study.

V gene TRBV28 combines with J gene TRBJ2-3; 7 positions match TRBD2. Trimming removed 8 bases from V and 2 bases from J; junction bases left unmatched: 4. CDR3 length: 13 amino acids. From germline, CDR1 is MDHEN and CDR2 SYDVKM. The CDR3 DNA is TGTGCCAGCGCCAGCGGGGTCACAGATACGCAGTATTTT. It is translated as CASASGVTDTQYF.

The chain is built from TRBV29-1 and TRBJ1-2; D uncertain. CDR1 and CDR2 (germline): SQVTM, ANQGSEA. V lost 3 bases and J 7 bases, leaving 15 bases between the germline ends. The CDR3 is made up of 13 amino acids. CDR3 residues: CSVDIGGRGGYTF. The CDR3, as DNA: TGCAGCGTTGATATCGGCGGGCGGGGTGGCTACACCTTC. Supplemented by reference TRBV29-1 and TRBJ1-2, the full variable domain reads SAVISQKPSRDICQRGTSLTIQCQVDSQVTMMFWYRQQPGQSLTLIATANQGSEATYESGFVIDKFPISRPNLTFSTLTVSNMSPEDSSIYLCSVDIGGRGGYTFGSGTRLTVV.

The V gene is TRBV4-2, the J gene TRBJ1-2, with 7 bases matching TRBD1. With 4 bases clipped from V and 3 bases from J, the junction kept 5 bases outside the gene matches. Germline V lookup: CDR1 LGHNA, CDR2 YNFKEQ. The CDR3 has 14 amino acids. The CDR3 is CASSLTGTDYGYTF. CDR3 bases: TGTGCCAGCAGCCTGACCGGGACAGACTATGGCTACACCTTC.

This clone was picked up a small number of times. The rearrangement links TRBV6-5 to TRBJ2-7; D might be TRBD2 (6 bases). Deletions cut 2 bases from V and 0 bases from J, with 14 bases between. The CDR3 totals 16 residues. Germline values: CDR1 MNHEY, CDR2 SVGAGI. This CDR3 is CASSYRAGRTSYEQYF. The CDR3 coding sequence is TGTGCCAGCAGTTACAGGGCGGGGAGAACCTCCTACGAGCAGTACTTC.

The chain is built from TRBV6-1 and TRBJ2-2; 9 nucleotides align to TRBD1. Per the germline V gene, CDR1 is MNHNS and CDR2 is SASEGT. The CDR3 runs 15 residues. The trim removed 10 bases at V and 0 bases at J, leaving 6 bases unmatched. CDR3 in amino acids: CATSGTGTNTGELFF. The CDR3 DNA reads TGTGCCACCTCCGGGACAGGGACGAACACCGGGGAGCTGTTTTTT.

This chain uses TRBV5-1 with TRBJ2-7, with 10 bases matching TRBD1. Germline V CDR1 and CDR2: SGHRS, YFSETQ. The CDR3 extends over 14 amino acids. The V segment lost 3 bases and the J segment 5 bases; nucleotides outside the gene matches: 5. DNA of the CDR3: TGCGCCAGCAGCTCGGGACAGGGGAAACACGAGCAGTACTTC. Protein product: CASSSGQGKHEQYF.

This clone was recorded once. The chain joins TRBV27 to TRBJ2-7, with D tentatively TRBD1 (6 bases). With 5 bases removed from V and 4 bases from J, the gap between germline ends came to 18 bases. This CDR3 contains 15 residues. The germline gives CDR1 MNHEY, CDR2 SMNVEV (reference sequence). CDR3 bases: TGTGCCAGCAGTCTGCGAACCGACAGGTCTTACGAGCAGTACTTC. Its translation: CASSLRTDRSYEQYF.

The CDR3, as DNA: TGTGCCAGCAGCCCAACAGGGGGATCTGGAAACACCATATATTTT. It codes for CASSPTGGSGNTIYF. The genes are TRBV6-5 and TRBJ1-3; the match to TRBD1 covers 8 bases. This CDR3 has 15 residues. J lost 1 base, V lost 6 bases, and 5 bases had no gene match. Germline values: CDR1 MNHEY, CDR2 SVGAGI.

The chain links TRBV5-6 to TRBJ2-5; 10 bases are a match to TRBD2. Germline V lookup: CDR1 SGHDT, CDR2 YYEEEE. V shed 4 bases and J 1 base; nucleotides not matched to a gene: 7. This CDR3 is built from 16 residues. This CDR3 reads CASSPGLAEIQETQYF. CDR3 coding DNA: TGTGCCAGCAGCCCAGGACTAGCGGAGATCCAAGAGACCCAGTACTTC.

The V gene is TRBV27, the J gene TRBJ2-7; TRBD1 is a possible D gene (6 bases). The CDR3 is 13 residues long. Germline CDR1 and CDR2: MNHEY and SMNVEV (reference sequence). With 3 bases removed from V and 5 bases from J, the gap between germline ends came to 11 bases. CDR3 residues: CASSFSGQHEQYF. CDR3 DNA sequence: TGTGCCAGCAGTTTCTCGGGACAACACGAGCAGTACTTC.

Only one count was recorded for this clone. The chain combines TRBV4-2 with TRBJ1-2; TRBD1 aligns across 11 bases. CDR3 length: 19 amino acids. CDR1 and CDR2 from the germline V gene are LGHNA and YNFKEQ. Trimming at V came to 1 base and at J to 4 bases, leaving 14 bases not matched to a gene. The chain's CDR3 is CASSQGGRRTGGAGYGYTF. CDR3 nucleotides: TGTGCCAGCAGCCAAGGGGGACGGAGGACAGGGGGCGCTGGCTATGGCTACACCTTC.

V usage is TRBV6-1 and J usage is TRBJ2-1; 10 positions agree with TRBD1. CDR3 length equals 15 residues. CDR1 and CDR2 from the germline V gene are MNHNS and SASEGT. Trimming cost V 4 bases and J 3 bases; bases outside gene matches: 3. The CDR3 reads CASSVGDRGYNEQFF. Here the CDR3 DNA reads TGTGCCAGCAGTGTAGGGGACAGGGGCTACAATGAGCAGTTCTTC.

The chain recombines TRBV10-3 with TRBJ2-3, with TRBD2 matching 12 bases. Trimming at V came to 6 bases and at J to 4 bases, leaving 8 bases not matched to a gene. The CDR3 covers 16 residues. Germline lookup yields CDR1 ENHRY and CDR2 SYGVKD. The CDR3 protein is CAIRATSGRGADTQYF. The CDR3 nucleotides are TGTGCCATCAGGGCGACTAGCGGGAGAGGCGCAGATACGCAGTATTTT.

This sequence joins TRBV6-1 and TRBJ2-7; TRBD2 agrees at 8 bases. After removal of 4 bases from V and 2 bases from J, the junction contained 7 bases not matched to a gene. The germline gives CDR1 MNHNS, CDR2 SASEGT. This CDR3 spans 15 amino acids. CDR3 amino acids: CASSVERGSTYEQYF. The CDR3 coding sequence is TGTGCCAGCAGTGTTGAGCGGGGGAGCACCTACGAGCAGTACTTC.

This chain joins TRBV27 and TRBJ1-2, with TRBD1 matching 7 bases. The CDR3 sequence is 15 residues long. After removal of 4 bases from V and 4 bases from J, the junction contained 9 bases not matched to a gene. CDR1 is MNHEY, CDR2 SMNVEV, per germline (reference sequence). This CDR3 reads CASSSDRDISYGYTF. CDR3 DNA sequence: TGTGCCAGCAGTTCAGACAGGGACATATCCTATGGCTACACCTTC.

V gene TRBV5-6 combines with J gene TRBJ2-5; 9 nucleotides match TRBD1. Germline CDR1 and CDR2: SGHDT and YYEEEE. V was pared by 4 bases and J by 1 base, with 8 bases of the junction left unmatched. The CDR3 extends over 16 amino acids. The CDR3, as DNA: TGTGCCAGCAGCGGGGGGGACAGGGCCTTCCAAGAGACCCAGTACTTC. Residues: CASSGGDRAFQETQYF. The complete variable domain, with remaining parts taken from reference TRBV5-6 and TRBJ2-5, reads DAGVTQSPTHLIKTRGQQVTLRCSPKSGHDTVSWYQQALGQGPQFIFQYYEEEERQRGNFPDRFSGHQFPNYSSELNVNALLLGDSALYLCASSGGDRAFQETQYFGPGTRLLVL.

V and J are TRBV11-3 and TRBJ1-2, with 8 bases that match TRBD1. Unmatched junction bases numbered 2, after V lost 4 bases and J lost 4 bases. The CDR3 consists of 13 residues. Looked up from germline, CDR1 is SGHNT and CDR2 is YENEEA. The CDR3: CASSSDRVYGYTF. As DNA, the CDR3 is TGTGCCAGCAGCTCGGACAGGGTCTATGGCTACACCTTC.

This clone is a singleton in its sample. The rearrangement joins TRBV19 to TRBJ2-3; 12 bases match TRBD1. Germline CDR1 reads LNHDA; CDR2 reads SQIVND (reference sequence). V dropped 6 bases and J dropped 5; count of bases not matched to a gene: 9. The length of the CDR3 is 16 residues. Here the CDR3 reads CASRDPGQGAGDTQYF. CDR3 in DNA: TGTGCCAGTAGAGATCCGGGACAGGGGGCTGGAGATACGCAGTATTTT.

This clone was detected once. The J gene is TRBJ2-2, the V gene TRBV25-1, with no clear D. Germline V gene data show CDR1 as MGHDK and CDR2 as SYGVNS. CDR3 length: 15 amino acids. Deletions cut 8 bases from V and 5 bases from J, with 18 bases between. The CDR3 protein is CASPPGRRGTGELFF. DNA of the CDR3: TGTGCCAGCCCTCCCGGCCGAAGAGGTACCGGGGAGCTGTTTTTT.